This T cell receptor beta chain was documented in a study of blood T cell repertoires in COVID-19. The wider study: T cells, B-cell-depleted T cells, or PBMCs provided the cDNA or gDNA that served as material.

In the original workflow: Nucleated cell number was recorded as an estimate derived from reference gene primer amplification. Method: immunoSEQ multiplex PCR; TCRdb's copy keeps in-frame clones and lacks some. V, J and clone size reflect that table, while D and trimming were determined from the DNA. This table has some 130,000 clones, 85% to 90% appearing once. The sample taken for sequencing was peripheral blood. This clonotype originated in a human donor in a cohort sampled during active COVID-19.

CDR3: CASSLFQGNTEAFF. The CDR3 nucleotides read TGTGCCAGCAGCTTATTCCAGGGGAACACTGAAGCTTTCTTT. V gene TRBV7-2 combines with J gene TRBJ1-1; tentatively, D is TRBD1 (5 bases). V dropped 2 bases and J dropped 1 base, with 8 bases sitting between them. Germline CDR1 is SGHTA and CDR2 is FQGNSA. The CDR3 is 14 residues long.